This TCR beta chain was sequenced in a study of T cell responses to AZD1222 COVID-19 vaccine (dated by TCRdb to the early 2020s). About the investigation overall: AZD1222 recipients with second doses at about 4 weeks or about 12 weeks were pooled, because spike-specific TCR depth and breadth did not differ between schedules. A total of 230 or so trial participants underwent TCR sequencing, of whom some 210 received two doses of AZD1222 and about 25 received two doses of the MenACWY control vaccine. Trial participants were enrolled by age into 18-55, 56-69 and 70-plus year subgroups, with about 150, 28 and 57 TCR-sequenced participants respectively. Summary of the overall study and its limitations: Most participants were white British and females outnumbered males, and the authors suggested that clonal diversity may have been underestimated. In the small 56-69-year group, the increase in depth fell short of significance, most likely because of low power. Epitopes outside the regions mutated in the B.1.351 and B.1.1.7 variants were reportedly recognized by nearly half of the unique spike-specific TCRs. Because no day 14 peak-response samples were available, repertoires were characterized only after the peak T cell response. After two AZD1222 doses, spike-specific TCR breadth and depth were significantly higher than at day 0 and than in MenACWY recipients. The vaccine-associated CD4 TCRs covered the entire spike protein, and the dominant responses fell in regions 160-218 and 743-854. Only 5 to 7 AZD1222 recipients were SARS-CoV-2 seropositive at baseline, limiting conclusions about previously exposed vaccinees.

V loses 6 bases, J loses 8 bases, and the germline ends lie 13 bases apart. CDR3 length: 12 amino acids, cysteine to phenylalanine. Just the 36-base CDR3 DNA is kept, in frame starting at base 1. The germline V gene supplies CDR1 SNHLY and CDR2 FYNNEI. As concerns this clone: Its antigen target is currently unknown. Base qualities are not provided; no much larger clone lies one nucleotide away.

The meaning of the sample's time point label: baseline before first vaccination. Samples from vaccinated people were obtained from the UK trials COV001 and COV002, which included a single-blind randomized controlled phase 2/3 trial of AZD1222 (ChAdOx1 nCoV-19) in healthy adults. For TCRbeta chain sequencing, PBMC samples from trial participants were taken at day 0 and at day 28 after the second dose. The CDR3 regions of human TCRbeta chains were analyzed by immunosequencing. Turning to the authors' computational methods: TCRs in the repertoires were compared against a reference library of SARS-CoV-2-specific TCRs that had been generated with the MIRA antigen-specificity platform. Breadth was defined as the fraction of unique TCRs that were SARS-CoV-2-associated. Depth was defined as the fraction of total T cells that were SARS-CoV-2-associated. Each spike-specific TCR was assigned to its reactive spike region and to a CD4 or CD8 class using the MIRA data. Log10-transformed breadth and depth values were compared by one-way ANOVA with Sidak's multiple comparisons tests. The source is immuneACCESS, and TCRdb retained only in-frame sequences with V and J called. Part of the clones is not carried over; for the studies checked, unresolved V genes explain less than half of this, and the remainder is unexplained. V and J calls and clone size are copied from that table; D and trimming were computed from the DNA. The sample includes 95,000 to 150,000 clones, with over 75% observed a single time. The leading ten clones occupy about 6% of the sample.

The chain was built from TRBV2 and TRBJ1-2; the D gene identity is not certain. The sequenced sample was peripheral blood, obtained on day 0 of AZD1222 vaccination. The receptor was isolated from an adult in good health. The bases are TGTGCCAGCAGCCGATCCGGACGGGGCTACACCTTC. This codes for CASSRSGRGYTF.